The TCR beta chain under discussion was sequenced for a study of T cells after yellow fever vaccination. On the study more broadly: Some fractions had low cell numbers, and these were prepared with SMART-Seq v4 Ultra Low Input.

Trimming took 6 bases from V and 0 from J; bases not matched to a gene: 11. The germline CDR1 and CDR2 sequences are DFQATT and SNEGSKA (reference sequence). The CDR3 length is 17 residues. On this clonotype: Its antigen remains unknown.

Study results and limitations: Detected again after the booster were most primary-vaccination clones, at 95% to 97% CD4 and 88% CD8.

Synthesis of TCR cDNA relied on 5'RACE template switching, which attached a universal primer site and UMIs. Using its own MiXCR run on the 5' RACE reads, TCRdb lists one record per CDR3 protein. The sample has 610,000 or so distinct CDR3 sequences, around 12% seen once; the top ten hold 15%. The V gene is TRBV20-1, the J gene TRBJ2-3; 11 bases fit TRBD2. The source material was PBMCs, sampled on the day of the yellow fever booster vaccination. This receptor was identified in a man aged 25 to 45 who received the YFV17D yellow fever vaccine. CDR3 sequence: CSARGGTSGTSTDTQYF. The CDR3 nucleotides are TGCAGTGCACGTGGGGGGACTAGCGGAACTAGCACAGATACGCAGTATTTT.